These 24 T cell receptor beta chains originate from one sample sequenced in a study of shared clonotypes between healthy human individuals. Libraries were prepared by immunoSEQ multiplex PCR; TCRdb keeps only in-frame clonotypes and omits some of them. This sample has around 750,000 clones, with approximately 74% found just once. The sequenced sample consisted of memory CD4+ T cells sorted from blood. Described subset: CD45RA-negative fraction. These receptors came from a woman aged 25 to 45 in good health.

This clone came up many times. V and J are TRBV6-6 and TRBJ1-2; 9 bases are a match to TRBD1. With 0 bases clipped from V and 3 bases from J, the junction kept 2 bases outside the gene matches. This CDR3 region has 15 residues. Per the germline V gene, CDR1 is MNHNY and CDR2 is SVGAGI (reference sequence). CDR3 amino acids: CASSYSDRGDYGYTF. DNA for the CDR3: TGTGCCAGCAGTTACTCCGACAGGGGGGACTATGGCTACACCTTC.

The rearrangement joins TRBV19 to TRBJ2-7; weak D call: TRBD1 (6 bases). The CDR3 runs to 15 residues. The V end was cut by 10 bases, the J end by 4 bases, with 23 bases between. Germline assignment: CDR1 LNHDA and CDR2 SQIVND (reference sequence). The CDR3 DNA reads as TGTGCCACCGCCAGATCACAGGGAACCTTTTACGAGCAGTACTTC. Protein: CATARSQGTFYEQYF.

The chain has TRBV30 and TRBJ1-5; 8 bases agree with TRBD1. The trim removed 1 base at V and 0 bases at J, leaving 8 bases unmatched. This CDR3 contains 17 residues. Per the germline V gene, CDR1 is GTSNPN and CDR2 is SVGIG (reference sequence). For the CDR3, the DNA is TGTGCCTGGAGTGCACAGGGGGACCTTTATAGCAATCAGCCCCAGCATTTT. This codes for CAWSAQGDLYSNQPQHF.

The gene calls are TRBV23-1 and TRBJ1-5; TRBD1 is a possible D gene (5 bases). TRBV23-1 is treated as an ORF (open reading frame) with a function not yet certain. The length of the CDR3 is 16 residues. The germline V and J ends were trimmed by 4 bases and 5 bases, with 18 bases remaining between them. CDR3 bases: TGCGCCAGCAGTCCCTTTTATGGCAGGGATCATCAGCCCCAGCATTTT. Protein product: CASSPFYGRDHQPQHF.

The J gene is TRBJ2-3, the V gene TRBV14; no reliable D call. CDR1 is SGHDN, CDR2 FVKESK, per germline. CDR3 length: 14 amino acids. Trimming left V 1 base short and J 7 bases short, with 12 bases between. The CDR3 DNA reads as TGTGCCAGCAGCCAAGCGCTAACTCTAAATACGCAGTATTTT. It encodes CASSQALTLNTQYF. The variable domain in full, completed from reference TRBV14 and TRBJ2-3, reads EAGVTQFPSHSVIEKGQTVTLRCDPISGHDNLYWYRRVMGKEIKFLLHFVKESKQDESGMPNNRFLAERTGGTYSTLKVQPAELEDSGVYFCASSQALTLNTQYFGPGTRLTVL.

This sequence joins TRBV28 and TRBJ1-5; possibly TRBD1 for D (6 bases). With 5 bases removed from V and 5 bases from J, the gap between germline ends came to 13 bases. This CDR3 comprises 14 residues. The V gene's germline CDR1 is MDHEN and CDR2 SYDVKM. The CDR3 loop reads CASSPTGLHQPQHF. CDR3 nucleotide sequence: TGTGCCAGCAGTCCAACAGGGCTCCATCAGCCCCAGCATTTT.

This clone appeared many times. Other DNA sequences within the sample encode an identical CDR3. This chain joins TRBV28 and TRBJ1-1, with 9 bases aligning to TRBD1. Germline V lookup: CDR1 MDHEN, CDR2 SYDVKM. The CDR3 spans 13 residues. The V and J ends lost 5 bases and 5 bases, in that order; junction bases with no gene match: 3. CDR3 bases: TGTGCCAGCAGTACGGGACAGGGAACTGAAGCTTTCTTT. Translation: CASSTGQGTEAFF.

The chain uses TRBV28 and TRBJ1-5; 8 nucleotides line up with TRBD1. Germline V gene data show CDR1 as MDHEN and CDR2 as SYDVKM. There are 17 residues in the CDR3. With V trimmed by 8 bases and J by 3 bases, 15 bases remained unmatched. CDR3: CASWDPGGGGANQPQHF. The CDR3 nucleotides read TGTGCCAGCTGGGACCCAGGGGGCGGAGGAGCCAATCAGCCCCAGCATTTT. Drawing the rest from reference TRBV28 and TRBJ1-5, the complete variable domain is DVKVTQSSRYLVKRTGEKVFLECVQDMDHENMFWYRQDPGLGLRLIYFSYDVKMKEKGDIPEGYSVSREKKERFSLILESASTNQTSMYLCASWDPGGGGANQPQHFGDGTRLSIL.

This sequence joins TRBV10-3 and TRBJ1-1, with 10 bases fitting TRBD1. This CDR3 is 16 amino acids long. The trim removed 6 bases at V and 4 bases at J, leaving 11 bases unmatched. The germline V gene has CDR1 ENHRY and CDR2 SYGVKD. DNA for the CDR3: TGTGCCATCAGCTTTATGGGGACAGGGGTGGCCACTGAAGCTTTCTTT. Translation: CAISFMGTGVATEAFF.

The V gene is TRBV28, the J gene TRBJ2-1, with 7 bases that match TRBD2. The V gene end was trimmed by 2 bases and the J gene end by 2 bases; junction bases not matched to a gene: 3. The length of the CDR3 is 15 residues. The germline V gene encodes CDR1 MDHEN and CDR2 SYDVKM. The CDR3 coding sequence is TGTGCCAGCAGTTTAGTAGCGGGTGCCTACAATGAGCAGTTCTTC. It specifies CASSLVAGAYNEQFF.

This chain links TRBV27 with TRBJ2-7, with D possibly TRBD2 on 6 matching bases. Germline V gene sequence: CDR1 MNHEY, CDR2 SMNVEV (reference sequence). Trimming left V 0 bases short and J 2 bases short, with 8 bases between. The CDR3 totals 14 residues. CDR3 loop: CASSLSGLTYEQYF. The CDR3 DNA reads as TGTGCCAGCAGTTTATCGGGACTCACCTACGAGCAGTACTTC.

V is TRBV7-3 and J is TRBJ1-5; D remains unclear. This CDR3 is built from 13 residues. Trimming pared 0 bases from V and 7 bases from J, leaving 7 bases between. CDR1 and CDR2 (germline): SGHTA, FQGTGA. The CDR3 region has the DNA TGTGCCAGCAGCTTAACTCTGGGCCAGCCCCAGCATTTT. Amino acid sequence: CASSLTLGQPQHF.

V gene TRBV28 combines with J gene TRBJ2-1, with 8 positions matching TRBD2. The CDR3 covers 15 residues. Losses at the gene ends were 2 bases for V and 5 bases for J; bases not matched to a gene: 5. CDR1 and CDR2 from the germline V gene are MDHEN and SYDVKM. The CDR3 DNA follows: TGTGCCAGCAGTTTAATGCTAGCGGGCCACAATGAGCAGTTCTTC. Its protein is CASSLMLAGHNEQFF.

This chain connects TRBV10-1 to TRBJ2-1; D uncertain. Germline V gene data show CDR1 as WNHNN and CDR2 as SYGVQD (reference sequence). The germline V and J ends were trimmed by 3 bases and 8 bases, with 8 bases remaining between them. The CDR3 has 12 amino acids. The CDR3 sequence is CASSDTVHEQFF. The CDR3 nucleotides are TGCGCCAGCAGTGATACGGTCCATGAGCAGTTCTTC.

CDR3 DNA sequence: TGTGCCAGCAGCCCTTGGGAGGGGAACACTGAAGCTTTCTTT. Translation: CASSPWEGNTEAFF. The chain is built from TRBV7-2 and TRBJ1-1, with D unclear. V was clipped by 5 bases and J by 1 base, with 11 bases between them. Germline-derived CDR1 and CDR2 are SGHTA and FQGNSA. The CDR3 consists of 14 residues.

This chain joins TRBV5-1 and TRBJ2-5; D is unresolved. The DNA end lines up better with TRBJ2-7; the J call may be wrong. Germline CDR1 reads SGHRS; CDR2 reads YFSETQ. This CDR3 has 14 amino acids. This chain's CDR3 is CASSQNSGTYEQYF. The DNA for the CDR3 is TGCGCCAGCAGCCAGAACAGTGGAACCTACGAGCAGTACTTC.

V gene TRBV28 combines with J gene TRBJ2-1, with 10 nucleotides matching TRBD2. CDR3 length equals 14 residues. In germline, CDR1 is MDHEN, CDR2 SYDVKM. V shed 2 bases, J shed 10 bases, and the junction held 5 bases outside the gene matches. DNA of the CDR3: TGTGCCAGCAGTTTACCTAGCGGGAGAAGAGAGCAGTTCTTC. Residues: CASSLPSGRREQFF.

The chain joins TRBV6-5 to TRBJ2-2; perhaps TRBD2 as D (5 bases). Germline CDR1 is MNHEY and CDR2 is SVGAGI. The CDR3 is 14 amino acids. V lost 6 bases and J lost 0, with 8 bases in between. This CDR3 is CASRRLTNTGELFF. CDR3 DNA: TGTGCCAGCAGAAGACTAACGAACACCGGGGAGCTGTTTTTT.

The chain links TRBV18 to TRBJ2-1, with 9 bases fitting TRBD2. J was trimmed by 8 bases and V by 9 bases; bases with no gene match: 14. Germline V gene data show CDR1 as KGHSH and CDR2 as LQKENI. The CDR3 length is 15 residues. CDR3 sequence reads: CASSPRVAGADEQFF. The CDR3 coding sequence is TGTGCCAGTTCCCCTAGGGTAGCGGGAGCGGATGAGCAGTTCTTC.

In DNA form, the CDR3 reads TGTGCCTCCGGCTACGGCTCTACCCTAGCGGGAGGCTCCTACAATGAGCAGTTCTTC. This encodes CASGYGSTLAGGSYNEQFF. The chain combines TRBV15 with TRBJ2-1, with TRBD2 matching over 11 bases. Trimming at V came to 11 bases and at J to 0 bases, leaving 18 bases not matched to a gene. The CDR3 is 19 amino acids. Germline lookup yields CDR1 LNHNV and CDR2 YYDKDF (reference sequence).

V usage is TRBV2 and J usage is TRBJ2-5; TRBD1 aligns across 7 bases. The CDR3 spans 14 residues. Germline loops: CDR1 SNHLY, CDR2 FYNNEI. Trimming removed 4 bases from V and 2 bases from J; junction bases left unmatched: 4. The CDR3, as DNA: TGTGCCAGCAGTGGGGGCAGGGGGCAAGAGACCCAGTACTTC. Its translation: CASSGGRGQETQYF.

The V call is TRBV20-1, the J call TRBJ2-7; no firm D call. In germline, CDR1 is DFQATT, CDR2 SNEGSKA (reference sequence). The germline V and J ends were trimmed by 6 bases and 4 bases, with 7 bases remaining between them. The CDR3 is made up of 10 amino acids. CDR3 coding DNA: TGCAGTGCCGCCAGATACGAGCAGTACTTC. Protein: CSAARYEQYF.

Details on this clone: Since a much larger clone is just one base distant, this may be a read error. V and J are TRBV6-1 and TRBJ2-1, with D perhaps assigned TRBD1 or TRBD2 (7 bases each). The CDR3 covers 21 residues. The germline CDR1 and CDR2 sequences are MNHNS and SASEGT. The CDR3: CASSEGAGGMLADSSYNEQLF. Written as DNA, the CDR3 is TGTGCCAGCAGTGAAGGGGCAGGGGGTATGCTAGCGGACAGCTCCTACAATGAGCAGCTCTTC.

This chain links TRBV5-1 with TRBJ2-7; a weak D match, TRBD2 (5 bases). Germline assignment: CDR1 SGHRS and CDR2 YFSETQ. The CDR3 spans 15 residues. Trimming shortened V by 5 bases and J by 0 bases, and 15 bases separated the two germline ends. The DNA of the CDR3 is TGCGCCAGCAGGCGGGCGGGCTATGTCTCCTACGAGCAGTACTTC. Amino acids: CASRRAGYVSYEQYF.